The text below deals with one T cell receptor beta chain. In the authors' workflow: The assay estimated nucleated cells by amplifying reference gene primers. The data were produced by immunoSEQ multiplex PCR, yet TCRdb's version contains in-frame clones alone and is incomplete. Clone size and the V and J calls come from that table; the DNA yielded D and trimming. In the table there are roughly 42,000 clones, about 91% of which are singletons. The data were obtained in a study of blood T cell repertoires in COVID-19. Study information: Samples came from the United States, Italy and Spain, spanning acute and convalescent COVID-19. The cDNA or gDNA used as material had been derived from T cells, B-cell-depleted T cells, or PBMCs.

Trimming removed 11 bases at V and 0 bases at J, with 20 bases between. Germline V gene data show CDR1 as MDHEN and CDR2 as SYDVKM. The length of the CDR3 is 16 residues. The receptor was derived from a human donor in a cohort sampled during active COVID-19. The chain carries TRBV28 and TRBJ1-5; D remains ambiguous. The source material was peripheral blood. The CDR3 bases are TGTGCCGAAAGTGAGGGCGGTCTCGATAGCAATCAGCCCCAGCATTTT. Translating gives CAESEGGLDSNQPQHF.